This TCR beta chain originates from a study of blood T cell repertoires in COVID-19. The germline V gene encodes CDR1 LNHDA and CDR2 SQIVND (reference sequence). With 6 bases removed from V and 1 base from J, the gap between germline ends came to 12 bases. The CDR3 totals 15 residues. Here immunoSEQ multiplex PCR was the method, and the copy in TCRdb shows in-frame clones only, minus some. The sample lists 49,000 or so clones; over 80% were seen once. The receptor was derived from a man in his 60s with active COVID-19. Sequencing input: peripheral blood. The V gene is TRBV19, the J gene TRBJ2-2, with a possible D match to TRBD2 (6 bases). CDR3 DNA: TGTGCCAGTAGGACTCTAGCGTTGAACACCGGGGAGCTGTTTTTT. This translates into CASRTLALNTGELFF.